Presented here are 14 T cell receptor beta chains from one specimen sequenced in a study of blood T cell repertoires in COVID-19. Only in-frame clones appear in the TCRdb table, and some are missing; sequencing was by immunoSEQ multiplex PCR. This sample has roughly 25,000 clones; around 86% occur once, and the top ten carry roughly 57%. The source material was peripheral blood. These receptors were taken from a woman aged 80 or over with acute or convalescent COVID-19.

The J gene is TRBJ2-1, the V gene TRBV7-2, with TRBD2 identical over 8 bases. The J segment lost 10 bases and the V segment lost 1 base, leaving 9 bases of the junction unmatched. This CDR3 has 15 residues. In germline, CDR1 is SGHTA, CDR2 FQGNSA. The CDR3 coding sequence is TGTGCCAGCAGCTTAGTGGGTAGCGGGGTTAAGGAGCAGTTCTTC. This encodes CASSLVGSGVKEQFF.

This chain links TRBV10-2 with TRBJ1-1; D is unresolved. Looked up from germline, CDR1 is WSHSY and CDR2 is SAAADI. The ends were cut back, 0 bases at V and 0 bases at J, with 5 bases in the middle. The CDR3 spans 14 residues. This CDR3 is CASSESSVNTEAFF. The CDR3 nucleotides are TGCGCCAGCAGTGAGTCTTCAGTGAACACTGAAGCTTTCTTT.

The chain couples TRBV5-1 to TRBJ2-5; D might be TRBD2 (6 bases). Germline CDR1 and CDR2: SGHRS and YFSETQ. Trimming shortened V by 3 bases and J by 5 bases, and 17 bases separated the two germline ends. The CDR3 is 15 residues long. The CDR3 DNA sequence: TGCGCCAGCAGCTACCAGGGAGGCCCAAGGGAGACCCAGTACTTC. Residues: CASSYQGGPRETQYF.

The gene calls are TRBV19 and TRBJ2-2; TRBD2 matches at 8 bases. This CDR3 contains 16 residues. Germline loops: CDR1 LNHDA, CDR2 SQIVND (reference sequence). Trimming cost V 5 bases and J 12 bases; bases outside gene matches: 17. DNA of the CDR3: TGTGCCAGTAGTGCGACTAGCGTGTTCTTCATAGGGAAGCTGTTTTTT. The encoded protein is CASSATSVFFIGKLFF.

This sequence joins TRBV27 and TRBJ2-7; TRBD1 might be the D (6 bases). V was cut by 4 bases and J by 1 base, with 8 bases left in between. This CDR3 is built from 13 residues. CDR1 is MNHEY and CDR2 is SMNVEV in the germline V gene (reference sequence). The DNA for the CDR3 is TGTGCCAGCAGTTCGACAGGATCCTACGAGCAGTACTTC. Translation: CASSSTGSYEQYF.

The rearrangement joins TRBV7-2 to TRBJ2-7; TRBD2 agrees at 12 bases. The CDR3 is made up of 16 amino acids. The V and J ends lost 5 bases and 5 bases, in that order; junction bases with no gene match: 10. The V gene's germline CDR1 is SGHTA and CDR2 FQGNSA. The CDR3 DNA sequence: TGTGCCAGCAGCCGTAGACTAGCGGGAGCAAAGGACGAGCAGTACTTC. Its translation is CASSRRLAGAKDEQYF.

V gene TRBV27 combines with J gene TRBJ1-2, with 7 bases matching TRBD1. The CDR3 spans 13 residues. J gave up 4 bases and V 6 bases, and 5 bases lay outside the gene matches. CDR1 and CDR2 (germline): MNHEY, SMNVEV (reference sequence). CDR3 in amino acids: CASRTGNGYGYTF. The CDR3, as DNA: TGTGCCAGCAGGACAGGGAACGGCTATGGCTACACCTTC.

This clone was counted a single time. The chain combines TRBV7-9 with TRBJ2-3; 10 bases are shared with TRBD2. The length of the CDR3 is 15 residues. Germline CDR1 SEHNR, CDR2 FQNEAQ (reference sequence). V dropped 1 base and J dropped 5; count of bases not matched to a gene: 3. The CDR3 reads CASSLGLAGIDTQYF. In DNA, the CDR3 is TGTGCCAGCAGCTTAGGACTAGCGGGTATAGATACGCAGTATTTT.

The chain joins TRBV19 to TRBJ1-5; tentatively, D is TRBD1 (5 bases). The CDR3 spans 15 residues. Trimming stripped 6 bases from V and 1 base from J, with 13 bases between. The germline V gene encodes CDR1 LNHDA and CDR2 SQIVND (reference sequence). The CDR3 sequence: CASSGTWRSNQPQHF. The CDR3 nucleotides read TGTGCCAGTAGCGGGACTTGGAGGAGCAATCAGCCCCAGCATTTT.

This chain links TRBV15 with TRBJ2-2; no clear D. The CDR3 extends over 16 amino acids. CDR1 and CDR2 from the germline V gene are LNHNV and YYDKDF (reference sequence). V shed 0 bases and J shed 3 bases, with 11 bases lying between them. CDR3 bases: TGTGCCACCAGCAGAGATGTATCGCAGGACACCGGGGAGCTGTTTTTT. This gives the protein CATSRDVSQDTGELFF.

This clone was observed a few times. J is TRBJ1-1 and V is TRBV18, with D possibly matching TRBD1 (6 bases). Germline assignment: CDR1 KGHSH and CDR2 LQKENI. This CDR3 is built from 11 residues. Trimming pared 5 bases from V and 6 bases from J, leaving 7 bases between. CDR3: CASSGQSEAFF. CDR3 DNA sequence: TGTGCCAGCTCAGGACAGTCTGAAGCTTTCTTT.

The chain employs TRBV6-5 and TRBJ2-3, with D possibly TRBD1 on 6 matching bases. Germline V gene data show CDR1 as MNHEY and CDR2 as SVGAGI. CDR3 length equals 16 residues. Trimming shortened V by 4 bases and J by 1 base, and 15 bases separated the two germline ends. CDR3: CASSSQGPSGTDTQYF. CDR3 sequence (DNA): TGTGCCAGCAGTTCCCAGGGGCCCTCAGGCACAGATACGCAGTATTTT.

This sequence joins TRBV5-1 and TRBJ2-7, with TRBD2 matching over 12 bases. J lost 5 bases, V lost 4 bases, and 7 bases had no gene match. This CDR3 has 15 residues. The germline V gene has CDR1 SGHRS and CDR2 YFSETQ. Here the CDR3 reads CASSTILAGGHEQYF. The CDR3 nucleotides read TGCGCCAGCAGCACTATACTAGCGGGAGGCCACGAGCAGTACTTC.

This clone was counted a few times. The chain employs TRBV7-8 and TRBJ1-2; 9 positions agree with TRBD1. This CDR3 contains 15 residues. Germline V gene lookup returns CDR1 SGHVS and CDR2 FQNEAQ. The junction had 8 bases not matched to a gene; V was cut back by 5 bases and J by 4 bases. Here the CDR3 DNA reads TGTGCCAGCAGCCATCCGGGACAGGGAGGCTATGGCTACACCTTC. Translated, it gives CASSHPGQGGYGYTF.